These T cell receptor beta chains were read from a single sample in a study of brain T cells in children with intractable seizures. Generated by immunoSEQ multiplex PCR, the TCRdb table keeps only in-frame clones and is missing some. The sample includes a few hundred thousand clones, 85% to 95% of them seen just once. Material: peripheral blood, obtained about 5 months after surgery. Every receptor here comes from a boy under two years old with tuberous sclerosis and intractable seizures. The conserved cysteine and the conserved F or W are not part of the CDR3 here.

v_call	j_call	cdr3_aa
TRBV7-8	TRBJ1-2	ASSHNPRLPGGGGYT
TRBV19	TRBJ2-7	ASSIDHRQGVGEQY
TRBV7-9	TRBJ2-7	ASSSPWGQDFAYEQY
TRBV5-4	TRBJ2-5	ASSLATSGGSQY
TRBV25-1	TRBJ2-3	ASSEPTDTQY
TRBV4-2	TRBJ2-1	ASSQRGTGVPNNEQF
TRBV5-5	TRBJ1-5	ASSSGQTSSNQPQH
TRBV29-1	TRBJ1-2	SVEDRGEIPYGYT
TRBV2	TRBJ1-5	ASSEEGNSNQPQH
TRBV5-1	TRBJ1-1	ASSLADPYTEAF
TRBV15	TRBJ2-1	ATSRDRASGRLGNEQF
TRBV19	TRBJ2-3	ASSKRKGLAGVTDTQY
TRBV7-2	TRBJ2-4	ASSLAAGSLSKNIQY
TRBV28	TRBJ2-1	ATRSSGGYNEQF
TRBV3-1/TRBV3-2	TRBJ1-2	ASSQARQLYGYT
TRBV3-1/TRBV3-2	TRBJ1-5	ASSQGTGGNQPQH
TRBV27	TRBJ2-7	ASSPLDRVHEQY
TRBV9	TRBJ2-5	ASSVENRETQY